Listed below are T cell receptor beta chains from one sample, sequenced in a study of graft-versus-host responses after intestinal transplantation. No antigen has been identified for these receptors. Produced via immunoSEQ multiplex PCR; TCRdb's table is partial and in-frame only. The sample has approximately 82,000 clones, roughly nine tenths seen once. Sample: unstimulated CD4+ T cells sorted from spleen or lymph node cells, taken before intestinal transplant. The origin of the receptors is a human donor who received an intestinal transplant. The CDR3 runs from the conserved cysteine through the conserved F or W. The D gene is left open where the match is weak. Where a row states a size, it is once, few, many or the class of an expanded clone; other rows omit it.

D gene	J gene	clone size	CDR3 length	V gene	CDR3 protein	CDR3 DNA
NA	TRBJ1-5	NA	17	TRBV7-8	CASSLALIPWSNQPQHF	TGTGCCAGCAGCTTAGCGCTAATCCCCTGGAGCAATCAGCCCCAGCATTTT
TRBD2	TRBJ2-1	NA	16	TRBV2	CASSLIKLGTKNEQFF	TGTGCCAGCAGTTTAATAAAACTAGGGACTAAGAATGAGCAGTTCTTC
TRBD1	TRBJ1-4	NA	14	TRBV5-1	CASSSGQGSEKLFF	TGCGCCAGCAGCTCAGGACAGGGAAGCGAAAAACTGTTTTTT
NA	TRBJ2-4	NA	13	TRBV11-2	CASSSGTQNIQYF	TGTGCCAGCAGCTCAGGGACTCAAAACATTCAGTACTTC
TRBD1	TRBJ1-2	NA	13	TRBV5-1	CASSIGQGTGYTF	TGCGCCAGCAGCATCGGACAGGGTACTGGCTACACCTTC
TRBD1	TRBJ2-7	NA	16	TRBV11-2	CASSLVGTQGVYEQYF	TGTGCCAGCAGCTTAGTCGGTACCCAGGGGGTTTACGAGCAGTACTTC
TRBD1	TRBJ2-3	NA	13	TRBV29-1	CSVEGQGRDTQYF	TGCAGCGTTGAGGGACAGGGGAGGGATACGCAGTATTTT
TRBD1	TRBJ1-5	NA	16	TRBV4-3	CASSQDRDRVDQPQHF	TGCGCCAGCAGCCAAGATCGGGACAGGGTTGATCAGCCCCAGCATTTT
TRBD1	TRBJ2-1	NA	13	TRBV30	CASGQVNYNEQFF	TGTGCCTCAGGACAGGTGAACTACAATGAGCAGTTCTTC
TRBD1	TRBJ1-2	NA	14	TRBV5-5	CASSWTGASYGYTF	TGTGCCAGCAGCTGGACAGGAGCTTCCTATGGCTACACCTTC
TRBD2	TRBJ2-3	NA	16	TRBV5-4	CASSLRTGGSTDTQYF	TGTGCCAGCAGCTTGAGAACGGGGGGGAGCACAGATACGCAGTATTTT
NA	TRBJ2-2	NA	17	TRBV7-9	CASSGLPGQMNTGELFF	TGTGCCAGCAGCGGACTACCGGGACAGATGAACACCGGGGAGCTGTTTTTT
NA	TRBJ2-3	NA	14	TRBV21-1	CASSPRWARDTQYF	TGTGCCAGCAGCCCCCGGTGGGCCAGAGATACGCAGTATTTT
NA	TRBJ1-5	NA	12	TRBV7-9	CASSQLNQPQHF	TGTGCCAGCAGCCAGTTAAATCAGCCCCAGCATTTT
TRBD2	TRBJ2-3	NA	15	TRBV9	CASSQRGPSTDTQYF	TGTGCCAGCAGCCAGCGGGGGCCTAGCACAGATACGCAGTATTTT
NA	TRBJ2-3	NA	13	TRBV30	CAWSPVMTDTQYF	TGTGCCTGGAGCCCGGTAATGACAGATACGCAGTATTTT
TRBD2	TRBJ2-3	NA	14	TRBV6-5	CASRRGGPYDTQYF	TGTGCCAGCAGACGCGGGGGGCCGTATGATACGCAGTATTTT
NA	TRBJ1-1	NA	14	TRBV7-2	CASSSHRQATEAFF	TGTGCCAGCAGCTCCCACCGACAGGCCACTGAAGCTTTCTTT
NA	TRBJ1-6	once	17	TRBV30	CAWSPNTGPDYNSPLHF	TGTGCCTGGAGTCCAAACACAGGGCCCGATTATAATTCACCCCTCCACTTT
TRBD1	TRBJ1-2	NA	16	TRBV5-4	CASSLAGTGGAWGYTF	TGTGCCAGCAGCTTGGCAGGGACAGGGGGCGCTTGGGGCTACACCTTC
NA	TRBJ1-5	NA	12	TRBV5-1	CASSPADQPQHF	TGCGCCAGCAGCCCAGCGGATCAGCCCCAGCATTTT
TRBD1	TRBJ2-7	NA	15	TRBV7-2	CASSLDMTGRYEQYF	TGTGCCAGCAGCTTAGACATGACAGGGCGCTACGAGCAGTACTTC
TRBD1	TRBJ2-2	NA	15	TRBV6-1	CASSRTGSYTGELFF	TGTGCCAGCAGTCGGACAGGATCTTACACCGGGGAGCTGTTTTTT
NA	TRBJ2-7	NA	13	TRBV27	CASSSRQDYEQYF	TGTGCCAGCAGTTCAAGACAGGACTACGAGCAGTACTTC
NA	TRBJ1-2	NA	16	TRBV4-3	CASSQDNDRFYYGYTF	TGCGCCAGCAGCCAAGACAACGACAGGTTTTACTATGGCTACACCTTC
TRBD1	TRBJ1-2	NA	16	TRBV14	CASSQDLPGGNYGYTF	TGTGCCAGCAGCCAAGATTTGCCAGGGGGGAACTATGGCTACACCTTC
TRBD2	TRBJ2-5	NA	16	TRBV19	CASSIGGLARQETQYF	TGTGCCAGTAGTATAGGTGGACTAGCGAGGCAAGAGACCCAGTACTTC
TRBD2	TRBJ2-1	NA	14	TRBV10-3	CAIRSGGAYNEQFF	TGTGCCATCAGAAGCGGGGGGGCCTACAATGAGCAGTTCTTC
NA	TRBJ1-1	NA	13	TRBV30	CAWSLQADTEAFF	TGTGCCTGGAGTCTACAAGCGGACACTGAAGCTTTCTTT
NA	TRBJ1-5	NA	13	TRBV27	CTSSFRVDQPQHF	TGTACCAGCTCATTCAGGGTCGATCAGCCCCAGCATTTT
TRBD1	TRBJ1-2	once	16	TRBV6-5	CASSYDWGDREGGYTF	TGTGCCAGCAGTTATGATTGGGGGGACAGGGAGGGTGGCTACACCTTC
TRBD1	TRBJ2-2	NA	16	TRBV9	CASSPRQGVNTGELFF	TGTGCCAGCAGCCCACGACAGGGGGTGAACACCGGGGAGCTGTTTTTT
TRBD1	TRBJ2-3	once	13	TRBV5-8	CATDQGARDTQYF	TGTGCCACTGATCAGGGGGCCAGGGATACGCAGTATTTT
NA	TRBJ2-6	NA	17	TRBV5-1	CASSLGQAISGANVLTF	TGCGCCAGCAGCTTGGGACAGGCCATTAGTGGGGCCAACGTCCTGACTTTC
TRBD2	TRBJ2-5	NA	16	TRBV18	CASSPLAGVLQETQYF	TGTGCCAGCTCACCACTAGCGGGGGTGCTCCAAGAGACCCAGTACTTC
TRBD1	TRBJ1-2	NA	15	TRBV19	CASSTGTGGNYGYTF	TGTGCCAGTAGTACAGGGACAGGGGGAAACTATGGCTACACCTTC
TRBD1	TRBJ2-3	NA	13	TRBV28	CARRTGITDTQYF	TGTGCCAGACGGACAGGGATCACAGATACGCAGTATTTT
NA	TRBJ1-4	NA	13	TRBV5-1	CASSFEGQEKLFF	TGCGCCAGCAGCTTCGAGGGTCAGGAAAAACTGTTTTTT
TRBD1	TRBJ1-1	NA	14	TRBV7-2	CASSWTGMNTEAFF	TGTGCCAGCAGCTGGACAGGGATGAACACTGAAGCTTTCTTT
NA	TRBJ2-7	NA	14	TRBV29-1	CSVPLQGRDYEQYF	TGCAGCGTGCCCCTCCAGGGGAGGGACTACGAGCAGTACTTC
TRBD2	TRBJ2-4	NA	16	TRBV11-2	CASSFSGGVAKNIQYF	TGTGCCAGCAGCTTTAGCGGGGGGGTAGCCAAAAACATTCAGTACTTC
TRBD1	TRBJ2-2	NA	15	TRBV10-1	CASSGPDRGTGELFF	TGCGCCAGCAGTGGACCGGACAGGGGTACCGGGGAGCTGTTTTTT
NA	TRBJ1-1	once	15	TRBV7-9	CASSRPSRSSTEAFF	TGTGCCAGCAGCCGACCTTCGCGGAGTAGCACTGAAGCTTTCTTT
TRBD1	TRBJ1-1	NA	14	TRBV7-2	CASSLQGTGTEAFF	TGTGCCAGCAGCTTACAGGGGACAGGCACTGAAGCTTTCTTT
NA	TRBJ2-7	NA	15	TRBV25-1	CASSEPGLRGNEQYF	TGTGCCAGCAGTGAGCCGGGCCTCCGAGGGAACGAGCAGTACTTC
NA	TRBJ1-6	NA	13	TRBV5-6	CASSRGYNSPLHF	TGTGCCAGCAGCCGGGGGTATAATTCACCCCTCCACTTT
TRBD2	TRBJ2-3	NA	14	TRBV7-9	CAVRRGGPADTQYF	TGTGCCGTAAGGCGGGGGGGCCCGGCAGATACGCAGTATTTT
NA	TRBJ2-5	NA	13	TRBV11-3	CASSLSGIETQYF	TGTGCCAGCAGTTTGTCGGGGATAGAGACCCAGTACTTC
NA	TRBJ1-1	NA	14	TRBV5-1	CASSTQTGNTEAFF	TGCGCCAGCAGCACCCAGACGGGGAACACTGAAGCTTTCTTT
TRBD1	TRBJ1-2	NA	14	TRBV19	CASSSDREDYGYTF	TGTGCCAGTAGTAGCGACAGGGAAGACTATGGCTACACCTTC
NA	TRBJ2-5	NA	14	TRBV5-4	CASSLGGTQETQYF	TGTGCCAGCAGCTTGGGCGGAACCCAAGAGACCCAGTACTTC
TRBD2	TRBJ2-3	NA	15	TRBV7-2	CASTRGTSATDTQYF	TGTGCCAGCACCCGGGGGACTAGCGCGACAGATACGCAGTATTTT
TRBD2	TRBJ2-5	NA	17	TRBV7-2	CASSSRGLAGVLETQYF	TGTGCCAGCAGCTCCCGGGGTCTAGCGGGGGTTTTAGAGACCCAGTACTTC